A selection of T cell receptor beta chains follows, all from one sample in a study of blood T cell repertoires in COVID-19. The protocol was immunoSEQ multiplex PCR, while the TCRdb copy is restricted to in-frame clones and leaves out a portion. This table has about 210,000 clones, around 83% appearing once. Material: peripheral blood. The receptor set was obtained from a man between 50 and 59 years old with active or convalescent COVID-19. CDR3s include the opening cysteine and the closing phenylalanine or tryptophan. The D gene is left open where the match is weak. The size of a clone is reported for some rows only, either as once, few or many, or as a class for expanded clones.

size | J | V | D | DNA | CDR3
. | TRBJ2-7 | TRBV15 | . | TGTGCCACCAGCAGGGACCATGGGGGGACCCCTTACGAGCAGTACTTC | CATSRDHGGTPYEQYF
. | TRBJ2-4 | TRBV5-8 | TRBD1 | TGTGCCAGCAGGACCAGGGGGCCGGCCAAAAACATTCAGTACTTC | CASRTRGPAKNIQYF
. | TRBJ1-1 | TRBV29-1 | . | TGCAGCTCCCAATTCGGAGGGCCCACTGAAGCTTTCTTT | CSSQFGGPTEAFF
once | TRBJ2-3 | TRBV7-9 | . | TGTGCCAGCAGCGTACAGGGCTGGGCAGATACGCAGTATTTT | CASSVQGWADTQYF
few | TRBJ1-5 | TRBV19 | . | TGTGCCAGTAGGACATTAGACAGGCGGTGGGGCAATCAGCCCCAGCATTTT | CASRTLDRRWGNQPQHF
. | TRBJ1-1 | TRBV11-3 | . | TGTGCCACCACTATGGGGGCCCCAGGTTCAGGACCGAACACTGAAGCTTTCTTT | CATTMGAPGSGPNTEAFF
. | TRBJ1-4 | TRBV10-3 | TRBD1 | TGTGCCATCAGCCCACGACAGGGACGGGGGTACCAACTGTTTTTT | CAISPRQGRGYQLFF
. | TRBJ2-3 | TRBV5-1 | . | TGCGCCAGCAGCTTGGCAGGGCTTCCCACAGATACGCAGTATTTT | CASSLAGLPTDTQYF
. | TRBJ1-5 | TRBV15 | . | TGTGCCACCAGCCCAGGGTACAATCAGCCCCAGCATTTT | CATSPGYNQPQHF
. | TRBJ1-2 | TRBV14 | . | TGTGCCAGCAGGCTGTCAGGAGGAGGCTATGGCTACACCTTC | CASRLSGGGYGYTF
. | TRBJ2-7 | TRBV2 | . | TGTGCCAGCAGGGAACCGGGACTGGGGTTACGTGAGCAGTACTTC | CASREPGLGLREQYF
. | TRBJ1-5 | TRBV6-5 | . | TGTGCCAGCAGACCTGACAGTAGCAATCAGCCCCAGCATTTT | CASRPDSSNQPQHF
. | TRBJ2-5 | TRBV7-6 | . | TGTGCCAGCAGCTCGCCCGGGGACGGGAGAGATGAGTACTTC | CASSSPGDGRDEYF
. | TRBJ1-4 | TRBV11-2 | TRBD1 | TGTGCCAGCAGCCCGGGGACAGGGGTTAATGAAAAACTGTTTTTT | CASSPGTGVNEKLFF
few | TRBJ1-1 | TRBV30 | . | TGTGCCTGGCAGGCCTCCCCGGGAGACACTGAAGCTTTCTTT | CAWQASPGDTEAFF
. | TRBJ2-5 | TRBV6-5 | TRBD2 | TGTGCCAGCAGTCTTGGGGGGGGCCAAGAGACCCAGTACTTC | CASSLGGGQETQYF
. | TRBJ1-2 | TRBV28 | . | TGTGCCAGCAGTTTTAACGAGCTCGACTATGGCTACACCTTC | CASSFNELDYGYTF
. | TRBJ2-1 | TRBV6-2/TRBV6-3 | . | TGTGCCAGCAGCGAGGTACCCTACAATGAGCAGTTCTTC | CASSEVPYNEQFF
few | TRBJ1-2 | TRBV28 | . | TGTGCCACCCGCATCCTACAGGACTATGGCTACACCTTC | CATRILQDYGYTF
. | TRBJ1-4 | TRBV19 | . | TGTGCCAGTAGTATAACCAGGGTGAATGAAAAACTGTTTTTT | CASSITRVNEKLFF
. | TRBJ1-4 | TRBV5-1 | . | TGCGCCAGCAGCTTAGACAGCCAATATGAAAAACTGTTTTTT | CASSLDSQYEKLFF
many | TRBJ1-2 | TRBV5-1 | . | TGCGCCAGCAGCTTGGCCCCGGGACTCACTGGAGGCTACACCTTC | CASSLAPGLTGGYTF
. | TRBJ1-1 | TRBV6-1 | . | TGTGCCAGCAGTGAACCAGGGATGAACACTGAAGCTTTCTTT | CASSEPGMNTEAFF
. | TRBJ1-1 | TRBV9 | . | TGTGCCAGCAGCGCCGGACACTTCAACACTGAAGCTTTCTTT | CASSAGHFNTEAFF
. | TRBJ2-7 | TRBV30 | TRBD2 | TGTGCCTGGAGACTAGCGGGGGAGCAGTACTTC | CAWRLAGEQYF
. | TRBJ2-5 | TRBV7-2 | TRBD2 | TGTGCCAGCAGCTTAGCCTCGACTAGCGGTCAAGAGACCCAGTACTTC | CASSLASTSGQETQYF
. | TRBJ1-3 | TRBV5-1 | TRBD1 | TGCGCCAGCAGCTTGGCCGGGACAGGGTTTGGAAACACCATATATTTT | CASSLAGTGFGNTIYF
. | TRBJ2-3 | TRBV11-3 | TRBD2 | TGTGCCAGCAGCCTAAGGACTAGCGGCACAGATACGCAGTATTTT | CASSLRTSGTDTQYF
. | TRBJ2-3 | TRBV6-4 | TRBD2 | TGTGCCAGCAGTGACTCAGCGGGGGGAAGGGCAGATACGCAGTATTTT | CASSDSAGGRADTQYF
. | TRBJ1-5 | TRBV7-6 | . | TGTGCCAGCAGCTTAGGGGCGGGGGGGGCGAATCAGCCCCAGCATTTT | CASSLGAGGANQPQHF
. | TRBJ1-2 | TRBV13 | . | TGTGCCAGCAGCTTTACCGAGGGGGTCGGTGGCTACACCTTC | CASSFTEGVGGYTF
. | TRBJ1-2 | TRBV28 | . | TGTGCCAGCAGTTATGACGCGGGTGGCTACACCTTC | CASSYDAGGYTF
. | TRBJ1-1 | TRBV6-5 | . | TGTGCCAGCAGTTACTCGTGGCAGGTGAACACTGAAGCTTTCTTT | CASSYSWQVNTEAFF
. | TRBJ2-7 | TRBV4-2 | TRBD2 | TGTGCCAGCAGCCAAGATATGTTCGCGGGAGGGCCTCCCAACGAGCAGTACTTC | CASSQDMFAGGPPNEQYF
once | TRBJ2-7 | TRBV5-1 | . | TGCGCCAGCACCCCTCTGGAGGGGGGGCTATCCGAGCAGTACTTC | CASTPLEGGLSEQYF
. | TRBJ1-2 | TRBV9 | TRBD1 | TGTGCCAGCAGCGATGGGGACAGGGGGACCTATGGCTACACCTTC | CASSDGDRGTYGYTF
. | TRBJ1-1 | TRBV27 | . | TGTGCCAGCAGTTTATCCGGGGGTGTCACTGAAGCTTTCTTT | CASSLSGGVTEAFF
once | TRBJ2-4 | TRBV2 | TRBD2 | TGTGCCAGCAGTTTCCCCCGGGACTACTACATTCAGTACTTC | CASSFPRDYYIQYF
. | TRBJ1-1 | TRBV28 | . | TGTGCCAGCAGTTTGGGAGGCGCGAACACTGAAGCTTTCTTT | CASSLGGANTEAFF
. | TRBJ2-5 | TRBV9 | . | TGTGCCAGCAGCGTAGGACTGGGCCAAGAGACCCAGTACTTC | CASSVGLGQETQYF
. | TRBJ1-2 | TRBV28 | TRBD1 | TGTGCCAGCAGTTTTTCTCCTCCCGGACAGGGGGCCTATGGCTACACCTTC | CASSFSPPGQGAYGYTF
. | TRBJ1-4 | TRBV18 | TRBD1 | TGTGCCAGCTCACCACTCCCCGGGACAGGTGGCGAAAAACTGTTTTTT | CASSPLPGTGGEKLFF
. | TRBJ2-1 | TRBV9 | TRBD2 | TGTGCCAGCAGCTCCGTTAGCGGGGGGAGTTACAATGAGCAGTTCTTC | CASSSVSGGSYNEQFF
. | TRBJ1-2 | TRBV7-9 | . | TGTGCCAGCAGCTTAGGGCGGGACAACTATGGCTACACCTTC | CASSLGRDNYGYTF
. | TRBJ2-3 | TRBV27 | . | TGTGCCAGCAGTTTAGGAGTATCGCGGCTCACAGATACGCAGTATTTT | CASSLGVSRLTDTQYF
. | TRBJ2-7 | TRBV7-2 | . | TGTGCCAGCAGCTTACTTGGGGCAGACTACGAGCAGTACTTC | CASSLLGADYEQYF
. | TRBJ1-5 | TRBV3-1/TRBV3-2 | . | TGTGCCAGCAGCCACTCCGGTGATCAGCCCCAGCATTTT | CASSHSGDQPQHF
. | TRBJ1-1 | TRBV19 | . | TGTGCCAGTAGTATAGGCGGCGTTATGAACACTGAAGCTTTCTTT | CASSIGGVMNTEAFF
. | TRBJ2-3 | TRBV5-4 | . | TGTGCCAGCAGCCCAGGGGGGATAAGCACAGATACGCAGTATTTT | CASSPGGISTDTQYF
once | TRBJ2-1 | TRBV28 | TRBD1 | TGTGCCAGCAGTTCACTACAGGGGGCCCCCTCCTACAATGAGCAGTTCTTC | CASSSLQGAPSYNEQFF
. | TRBJ1-6 | TRBV19 | . | TGTGCCAGTAGTTCCAGCCGGGGAAGCCTCCACTTT | CASSSSRGSLHF
few | TRBJ2-7 | TRBV20-1 | . | TGCAGTGCTAGTCCTAGGGAGATCCACTACGAGCAGTACTTC | CSASPREIHYEQYF
. | TRBJ2-1 | TRBV19 | TRBD1 | TGTGCCAGTAGTATGGGGACAGGTTCCTACAATGAGCAGTTCTTC | CASSMGTGSYNEQFF
. | TRBJ2-7 | TRBV28 | TRBD2 | TGTGCCAGCAGTTTTGTGGGAGGGCCTAGCCAGCACGAGCAGTACTTC | CASSFVGGPSQHEQYF
. | TRBJ1-2 | TRBV30 | . | TGTGTTCTCGGCGGGGGATCGGACGGCTACACCTTC | CVLGGGSDGYTF